Sequencing of this T cell receptor (beta chain) was carried out in a study of cytomegalovirus exposure and HLA in healthy donors. CDR3 size: 14 residues. CDR1 and CDR2 from the germline V gene are SGHNT and YENEEA. The V end was cut by 1 base, the J end by 2 bases, with 9 bases between. To note about this clone: Its antigen is not identified.

60 Vbeta and 13 Jbeta primers were used in PCR. Measured with immunoSEQ multiplex PCR; TCRdb has only the in-frame clones, and not every one. Here the sample spans about 160,000 clones, approximately 77% being singletons. Study results and limitations: Association of roughly 17,000 TCR beta sequences with HLA alleles was found at 0.05 false discovery rate in a later analysis. Whilst most TCR sequences proved rare, a subset of public TCRs occurred across many donors.

The chain carries TRBV11-3 and TRBJ2-7; D not resolved. This clonotype was sampled from a man between 50 and 59 years old in good health and CMV-seropositive. Sample: PBMCs. CDR3 region: CASSLGQFPYEQYF. In DNA, the CDR3 is TGTGCCAGCAGCTTAGGCCAGTTTCCCTACGAGCAGTACTTC.